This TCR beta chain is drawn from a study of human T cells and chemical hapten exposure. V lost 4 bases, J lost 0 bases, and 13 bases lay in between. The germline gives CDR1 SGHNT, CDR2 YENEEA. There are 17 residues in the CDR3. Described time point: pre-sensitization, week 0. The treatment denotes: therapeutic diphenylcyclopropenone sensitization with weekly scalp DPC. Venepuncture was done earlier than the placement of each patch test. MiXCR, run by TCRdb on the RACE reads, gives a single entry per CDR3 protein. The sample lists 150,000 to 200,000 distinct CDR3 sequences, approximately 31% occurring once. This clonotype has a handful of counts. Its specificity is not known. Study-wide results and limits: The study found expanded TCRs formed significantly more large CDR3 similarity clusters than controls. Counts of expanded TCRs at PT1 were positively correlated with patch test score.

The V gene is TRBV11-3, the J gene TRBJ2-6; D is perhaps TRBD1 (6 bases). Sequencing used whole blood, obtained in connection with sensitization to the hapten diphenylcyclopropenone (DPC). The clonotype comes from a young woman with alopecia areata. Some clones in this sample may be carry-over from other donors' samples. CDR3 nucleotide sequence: TGTGCCAGCAGCTCCCTGGGGGCGATCTCTGGGGCCAACGTCCTGACTTTC. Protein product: CASSSLGAISGANVLTF.